This TCR beta chain derives from a study of human T cells and chemical hapten exposure. Unique molecular identifiers were linked by the library to individual cDNA molecules. TCRdb passed the RACE reads through MiXCR, listing each CDR3 protein once. The sample comprises 180,000 or so distinct CDR3 sequences, under 25% of which are singletons, and about 2.5% rests with the top ten. The CDR3 has 15 amino acids. V gave up 0 bases and J gave up 2 bases; unmatched junction bases: 3. Germline V gene sequence: CDR1 SGDLS, CDR2 YYNGEE. Time point described: patch test 3, about 24 weeks after DPC sensitization. Described treatment: therapeutic diphenylcyclopropenone sensitization with weekly scalp DPC.

This TCR came from a woman between 40 and 50 years old with alopecia areata. Some clones in this sample may be carry-over from other donors' samples. The sequences come from whole blood, collected in connection with sensitization to the hapten diphenylcyclopropenone (DPC). V and J are TRBV9 and TRBJ2-3; 7 bases agree with TRBD2. This chain's CDR3 is CASSVGAGDTDTQYF. In DNA, the CDR3 is TGTGCCAGCAGCGTAGGGGCGGGAGACACAGATACGCAGTATTTT.